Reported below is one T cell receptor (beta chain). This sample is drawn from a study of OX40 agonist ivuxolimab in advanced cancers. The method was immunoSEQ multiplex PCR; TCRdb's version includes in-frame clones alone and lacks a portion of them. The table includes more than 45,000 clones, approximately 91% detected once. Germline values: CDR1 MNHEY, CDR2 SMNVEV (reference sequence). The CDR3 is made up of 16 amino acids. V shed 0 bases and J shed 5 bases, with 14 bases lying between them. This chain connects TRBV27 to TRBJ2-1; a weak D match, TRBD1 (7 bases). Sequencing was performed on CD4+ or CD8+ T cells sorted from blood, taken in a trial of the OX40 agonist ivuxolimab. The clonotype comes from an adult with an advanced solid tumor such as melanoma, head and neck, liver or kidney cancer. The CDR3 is CASSLSSRGVNNEQFF. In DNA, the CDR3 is TGTGCCAGCAGTTTATCGAGCAGGGGGGTCAACAATGAGCAGTTCTTC.